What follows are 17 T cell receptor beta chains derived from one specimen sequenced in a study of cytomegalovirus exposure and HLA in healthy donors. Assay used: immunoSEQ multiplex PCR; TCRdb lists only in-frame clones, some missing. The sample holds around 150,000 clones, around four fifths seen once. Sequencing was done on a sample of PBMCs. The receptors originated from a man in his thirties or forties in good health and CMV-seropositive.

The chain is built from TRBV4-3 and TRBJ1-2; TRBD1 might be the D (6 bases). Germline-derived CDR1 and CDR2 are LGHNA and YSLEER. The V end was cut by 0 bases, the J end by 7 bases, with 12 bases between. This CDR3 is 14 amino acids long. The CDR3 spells CASSQEQGPRGYTF. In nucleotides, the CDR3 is TGCGCCAGCAGCCAAGAACAGGGTCCCCGTGGCTACACCTTC.

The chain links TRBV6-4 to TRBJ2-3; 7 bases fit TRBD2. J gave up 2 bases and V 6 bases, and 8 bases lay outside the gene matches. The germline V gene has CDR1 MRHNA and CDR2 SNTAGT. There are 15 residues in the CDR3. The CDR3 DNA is TGTGCCAGCAGCCCTCTCCTAGCGGCCACAGATACGCAGTATTTT. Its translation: CASSPLLAATDTQYF.

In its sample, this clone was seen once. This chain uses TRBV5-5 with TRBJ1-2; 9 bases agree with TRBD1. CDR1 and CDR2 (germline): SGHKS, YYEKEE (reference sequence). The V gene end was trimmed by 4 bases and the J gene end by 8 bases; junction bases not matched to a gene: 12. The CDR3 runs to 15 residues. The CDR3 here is CASSGDRVYLGGYTF. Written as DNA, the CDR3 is TGTGCCAGCAGCGGGGACAGGGTCTATCTTGGGGGCTACACCTTC.

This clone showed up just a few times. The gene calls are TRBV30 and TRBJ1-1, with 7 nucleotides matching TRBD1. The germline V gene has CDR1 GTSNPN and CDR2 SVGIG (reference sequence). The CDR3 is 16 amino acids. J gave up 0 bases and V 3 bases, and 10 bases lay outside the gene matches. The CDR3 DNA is TGTGCCTGGAGGACCCGAACGACAGGGTTGAACACTGAAGCTTTCTTT. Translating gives CAWRTRTTGLNTEAFF.

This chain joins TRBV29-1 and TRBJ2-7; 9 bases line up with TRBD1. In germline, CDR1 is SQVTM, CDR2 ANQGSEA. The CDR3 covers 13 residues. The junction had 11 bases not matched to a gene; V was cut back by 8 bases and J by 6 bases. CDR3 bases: TGCAGCTCCCGGGACAGGGAATTTTCCGAGCAGTACTTC. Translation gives CSSRDREFSEQYF.

This CDR3 is CASRSGQGVWYEQYF. The CDR3 DNA reads TGCGCCAGCAGATCGGGACAGGGGGTTTGGTACGAGCAGTACTTC. The chain is built from TRBV5-1 and TRBJ2-7, with 11 bases lining up with TRBD1. The CDR3 runs 15 residues. Trimming removed 5 bases from V and 4 bases from J; junction bases left unmatched: 8. Germline V CDR1 and CDR2: SGHRS, YFSETQ.

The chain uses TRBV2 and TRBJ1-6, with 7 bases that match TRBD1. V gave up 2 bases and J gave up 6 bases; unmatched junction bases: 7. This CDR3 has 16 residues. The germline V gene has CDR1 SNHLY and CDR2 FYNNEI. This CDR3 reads CASSELETGTNSPLHF. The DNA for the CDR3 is TGTGCCAGCAGTGAACTGGAGACAGGGACTAATTCACCCCTCCACTTT.

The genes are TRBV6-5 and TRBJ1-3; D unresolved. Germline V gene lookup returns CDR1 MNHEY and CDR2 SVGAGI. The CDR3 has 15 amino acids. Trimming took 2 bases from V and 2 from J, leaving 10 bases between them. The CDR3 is CASSYTETPGNTIYF. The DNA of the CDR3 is TGTGCCAGCAGTTACACAGAAACACCTGGAAACACCATATATTTT.

This chain's CDR3 is CASSSLGLNTEAFF. In nucleotides, the CDR3 is TGTGCCAGCAGTTCACTGGGGCTGAACACTGAAGCTTTCTTT. This sequence joins TRBV27 and TRBJ1-1, with D possibly matching TRBD1 (5 bases). Between the trimmed V and J ends, which lost 4 bases and 0 bases, there was a span of 9 bases. Per the germline V gene, CDR1 is MNHEY and CDR2 is SMNVEV (reference sequence). There are 14 residues in the CDR3.

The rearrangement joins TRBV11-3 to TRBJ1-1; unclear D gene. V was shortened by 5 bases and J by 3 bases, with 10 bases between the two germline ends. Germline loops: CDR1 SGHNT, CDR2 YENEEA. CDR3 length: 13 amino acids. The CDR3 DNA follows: TGTGCCAGCAGCAACCGGGAGGACACTGAAGCTTTCTTT. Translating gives CASSNREDTEAFF.

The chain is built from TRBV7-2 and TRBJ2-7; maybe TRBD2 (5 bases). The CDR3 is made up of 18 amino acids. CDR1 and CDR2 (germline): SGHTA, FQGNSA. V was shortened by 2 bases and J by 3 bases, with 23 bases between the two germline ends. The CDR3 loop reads CASSLLGGLSSRYYEQYF. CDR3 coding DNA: TGTGCCAGCAGCTTATTAGGTGGCTTATCTAGCCGATACTACGAGCAGTACTTC.

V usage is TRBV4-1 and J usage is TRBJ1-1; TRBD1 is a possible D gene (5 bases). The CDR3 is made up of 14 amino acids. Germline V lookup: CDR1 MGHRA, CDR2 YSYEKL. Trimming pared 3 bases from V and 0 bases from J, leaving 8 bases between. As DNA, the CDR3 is TGCGCCAGCAGCCAGGGGCTCCTGAACACTGAAGCTTTCTTT. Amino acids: CASSQGLLNTEAFF.

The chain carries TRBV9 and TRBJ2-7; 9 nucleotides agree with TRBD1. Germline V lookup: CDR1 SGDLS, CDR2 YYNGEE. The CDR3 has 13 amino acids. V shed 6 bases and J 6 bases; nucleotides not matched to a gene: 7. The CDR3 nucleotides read TGTGCCAGCAACTTACAGGGGGCGGGCGAGCAGTACTTC. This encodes CASNLQGAGEQYF.

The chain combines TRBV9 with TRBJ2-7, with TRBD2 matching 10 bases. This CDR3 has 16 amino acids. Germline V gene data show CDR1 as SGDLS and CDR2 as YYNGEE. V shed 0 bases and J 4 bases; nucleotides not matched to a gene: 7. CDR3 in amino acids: CASSVEASGGAYEQYF. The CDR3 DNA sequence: TGTGCCAGCAGCGTAGAAGCTAGCGGGGGAGCTTACGAGCAGTACTTC.

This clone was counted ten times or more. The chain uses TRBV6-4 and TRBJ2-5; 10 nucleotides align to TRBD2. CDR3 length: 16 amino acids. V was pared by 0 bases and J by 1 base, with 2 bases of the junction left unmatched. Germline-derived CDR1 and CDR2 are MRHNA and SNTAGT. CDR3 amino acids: CASSDSASGGQETQYF. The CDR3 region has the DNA TGTGCCAGCAGTGACTCTGCTAGCGGGGGCCAAGAGACCCAGTACTTC.

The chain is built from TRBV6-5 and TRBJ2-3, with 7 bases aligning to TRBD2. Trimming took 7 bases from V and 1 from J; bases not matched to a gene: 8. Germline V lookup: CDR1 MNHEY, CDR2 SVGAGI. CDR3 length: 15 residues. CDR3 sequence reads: CASTIRGGGTDTQYF. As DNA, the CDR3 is TGTGCCAGCACCATCCGTGGGGGGGGCACAGATACGCAGTATTTT.

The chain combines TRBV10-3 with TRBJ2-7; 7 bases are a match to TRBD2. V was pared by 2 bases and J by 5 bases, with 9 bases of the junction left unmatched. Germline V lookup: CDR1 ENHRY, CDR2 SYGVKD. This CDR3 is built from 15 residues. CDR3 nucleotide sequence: TGTGCCATCAGTGAGGGTCGGGACTATGACCACGAGCAGTACTTC. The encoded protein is CAISEGRDYDHEQYF.